The 15 T cell receptor beta chains below come from one sample, sequenced in a study of cytomegalovirus exposure and HLA in healthy donors. Both 60 Vbeta primers and 13 Jbeta primers went into the PCR. The method was immunoSEQ multiplex PCR; TCRdb's version includes in-frame clones alone and lacks a portion of them. Of more than 80,000 clones in the sample, 64% are singletons; the top ten hold 3.2%. Sequenced: PBMCs. The receptor set was obtained from a man between 60 and 75 years old in good health and CMV-seronegative.

V usage is TRBV15 and J usage is TRBJ2-5, with D perhaps TRBD1 (6 bases). The J call is doubtful: the DNA matches TRBJ2-7 better. Germline CDR1 LNHNV, CDR2 YYDKDF (reference sequence). The CDR3 is 15 amino acids. CDR3 residues: CATSRDIGQLYEQYF. The CDR3 coding sequence is TGTGCCACCAGCAGAGATATAGGACAGCTCTACGAGCAGTACTTC.

The chain employs TRBV7-2 and TRBJ1-2, with D maybe TRBD1 (5 bases). The CDR3 has 15 residues. With 5 bases removed from V and 4 bases from J, the gap between germline ends came to 17 bases. Germline assignment: CDR1 SGHTA and CDR2 FQGNSA. CDR3: CASSQHSGVSYGYTF. The CDR3, as DNA: TGTGCCAGCAGCCAACACTCGGGGGTTAGCTATGGCTACACCTTC. The full variable domain, completed using reference TRBV7-2 and TRBJ1-2, is GAGVSQSPSNKVTEKGKDVELRCDPISGHTALYWYRQSLGQGLEFLIYFQGNSAPDKSGLPSDRFSAERTGGSVSTLTIQRTQQEDSAVYLCASSQHSGVSYGYTFGSGTRLTVV.

This clone occurred a few times. The chain carries TRBV6-1 and TRBJ2-5, with TRBD2 matching over 7 bases. The J call could be wrong; TRBJ2-7 is a better fit for the DNA end. The germline gives CDR1 MNHNS, CDR2 SASEGT. CDR3 length: 13 residues. The CDR3 nucleotides are TGTGCCAGCAGCCCCCCGACGGGGGGCGAGCAGTACTTC. Translated, it gives CASSPPTGGEQYF.

The CDR3 protein is CASRAGSYGYTF. The CDR3 DNA is TGTGCCAGTAGGGCGGGGTCGTATGGCTACACCTTC. The rearrangement uses TRBV19 and TRBJ1-2; D unclear. V lost 6 bases to trimming and J lost 5 bases, with 10 bases between them. The CDR3 consists of 12 residues. Germline CDR1 and CDR2: LNHDA and SQIVND (reference sequence).

The V call is TRBV21-1, the J call TRBJ2-2; TRBD2, as called in the table, went unchecked against the DNA. TRBV21-1 has pseudogene status. The CDR3 covers 18 residues. The CDR3 DNA follows: TGTGCCAGCAGCCGACGGACTAGCGGGGGGGTAAGTACCGGGGAGCTGTTTTTT. Protein: CASSRRTSGGVSTGELFF.

The chain recombines TRBV5-6 with TRBJ1-5, with D possibly being TRBD1 (5 bases). Trimming cost V 2 bases and J 0 bases, with 6 bases left between them. The V gene's germline CDR1 is SGHDT and CDR2 YYEEEE. The length of the CDR3 is 14 residues. The CDR3 nucleotides read TGTGCCAGCAGCTTAAGGGGTAGCAATCAGCCCCAGCATTTT. It yields the protein CASSLRGSNQPQHF.

The V call is TRBV7-9, the J call TRBJ2-7, with 10 bases matching TRBD1. Germline V gene sequence: CDR1 SEHNR, CDR2 FQNEAQ (reference sequence). V shed 8 bases and J 6 bases; nucleotides not matched to a gene: 7. This CDR3 spans 13 amino acids. CDR3 nucleotide sequence: TGTGCCAGCGGCCGGGACAGGGGAGTCGAGCAGTACTTC. Amino acid sequence: CASGRDRGVEQYF.

The V gene is TRBV7-9, the J gene TRBJ1-3; D perhaps matches TRBD1 (5 bases). The CDR3 is made up of 15 amino acids. Germline V gene lookup returns CDR1 SEHNR and CDR2 FQNEAQ (reference sequence). Trimming took 1 base from V and 2 from J, leaving 9 bases between them. The chain's CDR3 is CASSLESGAGNTIYF. CDR3 bases: TGTGCCAGCAGCTTAGAGTCGGGGGCTGGAAACACCATATATTTT.

This chain joins TRBV28 and TRBJ1-5; weak D call: TRBD1 (6 bases). This CDR3 region has 15 residues. V lost 6 bases to trimming and J lost 4 bases, with 16 bases between them. Germline values: CDR1 MDHEN, CDR2 SYDVKM. The CDR3 loop is CASRMTQGRNQPQHF. As DNA, the CDR3 is TGTGCCAGCAGAATGACTCAGGGGAGAAATCAGCCCCAGCATTTT.

V usage is TRBV18 and J usage is TRBJ1-2, with D possibly being TRBD1 (5 bases). Trimming took 2 bases from V and 4 from J, leaving 8 bases between them. CDR1 and CDR2 from the germline V gene are KGHSH and LQKENI. The CDR3 has 13 amino acids. The CDR3 spells CASSPLDSYGYTF. CDR3 in DNA: TGTGCCAGCTCACCATTAGACAGCTATGGCTACACCTTC.

This chain joins TRBV7-9 and TRBJ2-1, with D maybe TRBD1 (6 bases). Germline assignment: CDR1 SEHNR and CDR2 FQNEAQ (reference sequence). The CDR3 has 15 residues. Between the trimmed V and J ends, which lost 0 bases and 7 bases, there was a span of 13 bases. The CDR3 is CASSLAAGVGNEQFF. CDR3 in DNA: TGTGCCAGCAGCTTAGCGGCAGGGGTCGGGAATGAGCAGTTCTTC.

The sample holds a few counts of this clone. J is TRBJ1-4 and V is TRBV7-9; D is undetermined. Germline V gene sequence: CDR1 SEHNR, CDR2 FQNEAQ (reference sequence). The CDR3 sequence is 14 residues long. With 5 bases removed from V and 0 bases from J, the gap between germline ends came to 7 bases. CDR3 loop: CASSVQATNEKLFF. In DNA, the CDR3 is TGTGCCAGCAGCGTACAAGCAACTAATGAAAAACTGTTTTTT.

Notes on this clone: Other nucleotide sequences from this sample produce the same CDR3. The V and J genes are TRBV7-9 and TRBJ2-1; 8 positions agree with TRBD1. This CDR3 contains 15 residues. Germline V lookup: CDR1 SEHNR, CDR2 FQNEAQ (reference sequence). The V segment lost 1 base and the J segment 7 bases; nucleotides outside the gene matches: 6. The CDR3 reads CASSLVSGGRNEQFF. CDR3 DNA: TGTGCCAGCAGCTTAGTTTCAGGGGGCAGAAATGAGCAGTTCTTC.

This rearrangement joins TRBV5-1 to TRBJ2-1; D is perhaps TRBD2 (5 bases). The germline gives CDR1 SGHRS, CDR2 YFSETQ. V gave up 0 bases and J gave up 7 bases, with 8 bases separating them. This CDR3 region has 13 residues. CDR3 in DNA: TGCGCCAGCAGCTTGGGGACTGAAAATGAGCAGTTCTTC. Residues: CASSLGTENEQFF.

This clone was picked up one time. The rearrangement links TRBV7-9 to TRBJ2-7; TRBD2 agrees at 7 bases. The germline CDR1 and CDR2 sequences are SEHNR and FQNEAQ (reference sequence). This CDR3 region has 14 residues. Trimming at V came to 5 bases and at J to 5 bases, leaving 9 bases not matched to a gene. This CDR3 is CASSRLAAAHEQYF. DNA for the CDR3: TGTGCCAGCAGCCGACTAGCTGCCGCCCACGAGCAGTACTTC.